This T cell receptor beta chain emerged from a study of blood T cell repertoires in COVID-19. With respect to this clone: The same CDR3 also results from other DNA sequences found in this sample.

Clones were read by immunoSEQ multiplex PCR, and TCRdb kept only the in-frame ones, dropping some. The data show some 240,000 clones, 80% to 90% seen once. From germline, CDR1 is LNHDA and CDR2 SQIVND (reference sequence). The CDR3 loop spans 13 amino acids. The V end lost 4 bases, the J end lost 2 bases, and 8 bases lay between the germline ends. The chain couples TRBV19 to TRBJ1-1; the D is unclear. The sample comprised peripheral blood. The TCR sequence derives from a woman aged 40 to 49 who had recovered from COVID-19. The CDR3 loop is CASSSQTNTEAFF. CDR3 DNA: TGTGCCAGTAGTAGCCAGACTAACACTGAAGCTTTCTTT.